This T cell receptor (beta chain) was identified during a study of T cell clonality in common variable immunodeficiency. Overall study results and limits: TCRbeta clonality was increased in CVID versus healthy controls. Fewer TCRbeta clones were shared among CVID subjects than controls. In common variable immunodeficiency, TCR beta chains reportedly carried fewer deletions and N-nucleotide insertions.

This clone was seen ten or more times. Its cognate antigen is unknown. The CDR3 end is not reached by the read, which stops 3 residues before it; the germline J gene fills it in. Sequencing was performed with immunoSEQ multiplex PCR; in TCRdb, only in-frame clones are kept and a portion is missing. The record shows some 53,000 clones for this sample, with no singletons present. Trimming removed 7 bases from V and 6 bases from J; junction bases left unmatched: 14. The germline V gene has CDR1 SQVTM and CDR2 ANQGSEA. There are 16 residues in the CDR3. Sequencing used peripheral blood mononuclear cells. The chain combines TRBV29-1 with TRBJ2-1, with 11 nucleotides matching TRBD2. This clonotype originated in a person aged 18 to 70 in good health. The CDR3 loop reads CSAPLPGTSGFNEQFF. Partial CDR3 DNA: TGCAGCGCACCCCTCCCGGGGACTAGCGGATTCAATGAG.